What follows is one T cell receptor (beta chain) and its context. Its antigen is undetermined. Germline lookup yields CDR1 SGHDN and CDR2 FVKESK. Trimming pared 2 bases from V and 8 bases from J, leaving 9 bases between. The CDR3 spans 13 residues. These data originate in a study of regulatory dendritic cells for organ transplantation. Study conclusions and caveats: Mature dendritic cells appeared to drive more memory CD8+ clonal expansion than regulatory ones.

Method: immunoSEQ multiplex PCR; TCRdb's copy keeps in-frame clones and lacks some. The sample has fewer than 40,000 clones; approximately 90% are singletons. The V gene is TRBV14, the J gene TRBJ1-4, with no clear D. This TCR was recovered from a human donor in good health. Sample: naive CD8+ T cells from blood. The subset was: CD45RA+ naive T cells. CDR3 sequence (DNA): TGTGCCAGCAGCCAATTTTCCATCGAAAAACTGTTTTTT. Its protein is CASSQFSIEKLFF. Filled out from reference TRBV14 and TRBJ1-4, the complete variable domain reads EAGVTQFPSHSVIEKGQTVTLRCDPISGHDNLYWYRRVMGKEIKFLLHFVKESKQDESGMPNNRFLAERTGGTYSTLKVQPAELEDSGVYFCASSQFSIEKLFFGSGTQLSVL.